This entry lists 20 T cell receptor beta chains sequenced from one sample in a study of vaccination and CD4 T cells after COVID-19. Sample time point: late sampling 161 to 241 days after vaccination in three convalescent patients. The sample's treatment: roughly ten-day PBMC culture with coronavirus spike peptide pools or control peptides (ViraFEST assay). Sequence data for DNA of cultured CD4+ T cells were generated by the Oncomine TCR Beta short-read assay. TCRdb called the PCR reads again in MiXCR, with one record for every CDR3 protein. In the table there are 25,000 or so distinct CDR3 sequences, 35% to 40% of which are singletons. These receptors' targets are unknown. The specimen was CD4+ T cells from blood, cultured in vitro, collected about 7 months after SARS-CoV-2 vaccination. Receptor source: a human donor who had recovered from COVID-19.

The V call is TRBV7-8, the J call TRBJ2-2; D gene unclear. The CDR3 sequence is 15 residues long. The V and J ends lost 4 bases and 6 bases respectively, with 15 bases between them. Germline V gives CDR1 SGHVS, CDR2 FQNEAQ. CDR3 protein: CASSSDGLKAGELFF. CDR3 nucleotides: TGTGCCAGCAGCTCCGACGGGCTTAAGGCCGGGGAGCTGTTTTTT. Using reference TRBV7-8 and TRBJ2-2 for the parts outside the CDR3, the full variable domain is GAGVSQSPRYKVAKRGQDVALRCDPISGHVSLFWYQQALGQGPEFLTYFQNEAQLDKSGLPSDRFFAERPEGSVSTLKIQRTQQEDSAVYLCASSSDGLKAGELFFGEGSRLTVL.

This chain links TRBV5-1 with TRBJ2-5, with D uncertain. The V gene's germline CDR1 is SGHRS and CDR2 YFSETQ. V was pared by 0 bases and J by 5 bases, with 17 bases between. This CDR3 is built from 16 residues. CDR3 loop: CASSLGSTGPLETQYF. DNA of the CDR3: TGCGCCAGCAGCTTGGGGTCGACGGGCCCCCTGGAGACCCAGTACTTC.

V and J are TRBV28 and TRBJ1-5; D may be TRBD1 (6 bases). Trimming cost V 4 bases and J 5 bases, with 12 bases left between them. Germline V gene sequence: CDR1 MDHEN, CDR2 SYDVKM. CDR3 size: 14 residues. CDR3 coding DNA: TGTGCCAGCAGTTGGGGGCAGGGGCATCAGCCCCAGCATTTT. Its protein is CASSWGQGHQPQHF.

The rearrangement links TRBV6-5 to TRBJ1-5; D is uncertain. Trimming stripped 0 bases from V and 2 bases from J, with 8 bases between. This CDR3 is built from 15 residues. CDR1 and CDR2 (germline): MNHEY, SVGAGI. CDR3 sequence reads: CASSYSGLGNQPQHF. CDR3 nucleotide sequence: TGTGCCAGCAGTTACTCAGGGTTAGGCAATCAGCCCCAGCATTTT.

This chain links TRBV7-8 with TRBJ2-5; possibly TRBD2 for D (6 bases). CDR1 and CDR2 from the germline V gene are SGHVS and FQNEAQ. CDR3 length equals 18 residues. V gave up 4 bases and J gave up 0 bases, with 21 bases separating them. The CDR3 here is CASSWFGAGKTNQETQYF. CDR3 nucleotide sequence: TGTGCCAGCAGCTGGTTTGGGGCGGGAAAGACCAACCAAGAGACCCAGTACTTC.

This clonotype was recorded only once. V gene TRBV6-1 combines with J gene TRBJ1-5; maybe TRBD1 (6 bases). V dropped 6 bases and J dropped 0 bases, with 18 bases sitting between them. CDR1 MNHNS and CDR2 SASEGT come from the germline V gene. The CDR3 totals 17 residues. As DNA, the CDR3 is TGTGCCAGCAGGGCAACTCGACAGGCTGATAGCAATCAGCCCCAGCATTTT. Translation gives CASRATRQADSNQPQHF.

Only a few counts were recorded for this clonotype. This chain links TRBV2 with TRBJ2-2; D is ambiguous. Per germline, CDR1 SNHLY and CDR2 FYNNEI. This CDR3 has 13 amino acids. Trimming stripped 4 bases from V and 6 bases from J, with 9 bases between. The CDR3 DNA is TGTGCCAGCAGTGTAGAGTCGTCCGGGGAGCTGTTTTTT. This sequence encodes CASSVESSGELFF.

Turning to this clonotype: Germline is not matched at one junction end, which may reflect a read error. The CDR3 protein is CASTTTAGTHHF. In DNA form, the CDR3 reads TGTGCCAGCACCACGACGGCCGGGACACATCACTTC. V usage is TRBV6-1 and J usage is TRBJ2-7, with TRBD1 as a possible D gene (6 bases). The CDR3 extends over 12 amino acids. Per the germline V gene, CDR1 is MNHNS and CDR2 is SASEGT.

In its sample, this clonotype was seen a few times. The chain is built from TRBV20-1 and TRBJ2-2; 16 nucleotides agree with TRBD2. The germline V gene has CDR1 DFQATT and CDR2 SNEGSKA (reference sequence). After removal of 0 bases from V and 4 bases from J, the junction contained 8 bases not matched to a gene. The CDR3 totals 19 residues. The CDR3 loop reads CSARDEGTSGRAGTGELFF. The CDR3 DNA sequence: TGCAGTGCTAGAGATGAGGGGACTAGCGGGAGGGCCGGCACCGGGGAGCTGTTTTTT.

The CDR3 loop is CASSSLRGSQETQYF. The DNA for the CDR3 is TGTGCCAGCAGCTCCCTCAGGGGGTCCCAAGAGACCCAGTACTTC. V usage is TRBV7-2 and J usage is TRBJ2-5; 7 positions agree with TRBD1. The CDR3 is 15 residues long. Germline V gene lookup returns CDR1 SGHTA and CDR2 FQGNSA. The V and J ends lost 4 bases and 1 base, in that order; junction bases with no gene match: 6.

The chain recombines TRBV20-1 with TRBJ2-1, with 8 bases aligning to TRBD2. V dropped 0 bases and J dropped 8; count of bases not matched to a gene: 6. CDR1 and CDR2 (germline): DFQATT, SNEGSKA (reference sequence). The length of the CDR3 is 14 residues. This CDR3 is CSAREGAGDYEQFF. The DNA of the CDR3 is TGCAGTGCTAGAGAGGGAGCGGGAGATTATGAGCAGTTCTTC.

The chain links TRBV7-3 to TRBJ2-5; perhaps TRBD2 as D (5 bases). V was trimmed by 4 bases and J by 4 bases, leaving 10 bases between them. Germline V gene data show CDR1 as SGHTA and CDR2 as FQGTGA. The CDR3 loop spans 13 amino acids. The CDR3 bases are TGTGCCAGCAGCTGGGGAGAGGGAGAGACCCAGTACTTC. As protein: CASSWGEGETQYF. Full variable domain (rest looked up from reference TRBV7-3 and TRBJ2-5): GAGVSQTPSNKVTEKGKYVELRCDPISGHTALYWYRQSLGQGPEFLIYFQGTGAADDSGLPNDRFFAVRPEGSVSTLKIQRTERGDSAVYLCASSWGEGETQYFGPGTRLLVL.

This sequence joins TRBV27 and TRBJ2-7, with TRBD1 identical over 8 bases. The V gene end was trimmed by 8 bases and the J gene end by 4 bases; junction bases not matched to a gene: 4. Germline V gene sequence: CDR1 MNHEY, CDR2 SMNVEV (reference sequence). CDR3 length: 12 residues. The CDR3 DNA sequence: TGTGCCAGCGGTACAGGGGGGTACGAGCAGTACTTC. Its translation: CASGTGGYEQYF.

This chain's CDR3 is CASSYVDRTNTEAFF. CDR3 coding DNA: TGTGCCAGCAGTTACGTGGACAGGACGAACACTGAAGCTTTCTTT. V gene TRBV6-5 combines with J gene TRBJ1-1; 7 bases agree with TRBD1. The CDR3 loop spans 15 amino acids. In germline, CDR1 is MNHEY, CDR2 SVGAGI. Trimming at V came to 2 bases and at J to 1 base, leaving 4 bases not matched to a gene.

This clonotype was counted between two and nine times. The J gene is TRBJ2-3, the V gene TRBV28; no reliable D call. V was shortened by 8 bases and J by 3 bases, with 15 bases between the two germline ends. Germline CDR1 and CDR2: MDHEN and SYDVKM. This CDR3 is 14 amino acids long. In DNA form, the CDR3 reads TGTGCCAGCTCGAACCGGTGGGGAACAGATACGCAGTATTTT. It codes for CASSNRWGTDTQYF.

The CDR3 protein is CASSAAGGGSYDEQFF. In DNA form, the CDR3 reads TGTGCCAGCAGCGCGGCTGGGGGCGGGAGTTACGATGAGCAGTTCTTC. The chain is built from TRBV6-6 and TRBJ2-1, with D possibly being TRBD2 (7 bases). CDR3 length equals 16 residues. Germline V gene data show CDR1 as MNHNY and CDR2 as SVGAGI (reference sequence). The ends were cut back, 6 bases at V and 8 bases at J, with 23 bases in the middle.

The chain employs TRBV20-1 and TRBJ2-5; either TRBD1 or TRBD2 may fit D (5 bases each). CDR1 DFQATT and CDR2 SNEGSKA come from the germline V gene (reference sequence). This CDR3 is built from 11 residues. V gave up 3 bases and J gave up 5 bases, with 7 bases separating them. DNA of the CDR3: TGCAGTGCTAGCGGGGCGGAGACCCAGTACTTC. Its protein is CSASGAETQYF.

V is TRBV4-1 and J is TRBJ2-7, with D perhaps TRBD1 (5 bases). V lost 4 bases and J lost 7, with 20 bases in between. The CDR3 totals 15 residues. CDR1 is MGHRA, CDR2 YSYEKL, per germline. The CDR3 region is CASSRGRGWGGEQYF. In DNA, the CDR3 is TGCGCCAGCAGCCGGGGTAGGGGTTGGGGCGGAGAGCAGTACTTC.

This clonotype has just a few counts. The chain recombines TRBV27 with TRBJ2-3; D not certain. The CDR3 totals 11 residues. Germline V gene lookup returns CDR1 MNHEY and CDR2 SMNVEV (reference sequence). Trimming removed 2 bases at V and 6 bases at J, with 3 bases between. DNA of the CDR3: TGTGCCAGCAGTTTAAGGGATACGCAGTATTTT. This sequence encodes CASSLRDTQYF.

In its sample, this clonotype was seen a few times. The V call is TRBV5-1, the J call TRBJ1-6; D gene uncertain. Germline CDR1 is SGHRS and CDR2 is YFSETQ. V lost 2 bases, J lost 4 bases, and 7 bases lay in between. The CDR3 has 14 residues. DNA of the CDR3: TGCGCCAGCAGCTTCCGACGGTATAATTCACCCCTCCACTTT. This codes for CASSFRRYNSPLHF.